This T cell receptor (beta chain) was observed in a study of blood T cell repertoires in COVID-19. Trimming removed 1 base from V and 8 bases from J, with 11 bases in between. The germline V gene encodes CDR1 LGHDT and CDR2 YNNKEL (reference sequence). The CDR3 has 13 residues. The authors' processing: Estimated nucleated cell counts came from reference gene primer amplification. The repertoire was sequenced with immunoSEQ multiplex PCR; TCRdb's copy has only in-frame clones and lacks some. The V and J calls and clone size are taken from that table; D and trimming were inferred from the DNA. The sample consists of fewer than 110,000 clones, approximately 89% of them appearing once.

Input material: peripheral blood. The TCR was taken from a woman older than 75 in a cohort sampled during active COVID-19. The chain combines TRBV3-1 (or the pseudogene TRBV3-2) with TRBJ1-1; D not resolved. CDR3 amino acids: CASSQVRGWEAFF. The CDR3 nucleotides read TGTGCCAGCAGCCAAGTCCGAGGGTGGGAAGCTTTCTTT.